This T cell receptor beta chain was observed in a study of cytomegalovirus exposure and HLA in healthy donors. Germline CDR1 is KGHSH and CDR2 is LQKENI. Trimming left V 3 bases short and J 2 bases short, with 16 bases between. This CDR3 has 16 residues. In the PCR, 60 Vbeta and 13 Jbeta primers were used. The protocol was immunoSEQ multiplex PCR, while the TCRdb copy is restricted to in-frame clones and leaves out a portion. This table has 150,000 to 200,000 clones, about 80% appearing once. Healthy individuals who donated bone marrow served as the donors. V and J are TRBV18 and TRBJ1-2, with a weak D call TRBD1 (5 bases). The source is a man between 35 and 55 years old in good health and CMV-seropositive. Material: PBMCs. The CDR3, as DNA: TGTGCCAGCTCACCGGCGGGGCTCCAGGAGAACTATGGCTACACCTTC. It translates to CASSPAGLQENYGYTF. Using reference TRBV18 and TRBJ1-2 for the parts outside the CDR3, the full variable domain is NAGVMQNPRHLVRRRGQEARLRCSPMKGHSHVYWYRQLPEEGLKFMVYLQKENIIDESGMPKERFSAEFPKEGPSILRIQQVVRGDSAAYFCASSPAGLQENYGYTFGSGTRLTVV.